This T cell receptor beta chain appears in the sequencing data of a study of early T cells in non-severe SARS-CoV-2 infection (dated by TCRdb to about 2021). Concerning the study at large: Bulk RNA from unsorted whole blood was used for TCR sequencing, so alpha and beta chains could not be paired.

This clonotype has more than one count but fewer than ten. Its antigen target is currently unknown. The record has no base qualities; no much larger clone is one base away. Library creation used 5' RACE. Sequencer: NextSeq 500. To correct for sequencing error and PCR bias, the TCR library protocol tagged individual cDNA molecules with unique molecular identifiers. Both TCR alpha and beta chains were sequenced, and tight co-correlation was observed between alpha and beta sequence abundances in each sample. Per the authors' processing: Decombinator V4 was used to annotate the V gene, J gene and CDR3 of the TCR sequences. TCRs were defined as expanded if a significant change between any two time points was detected under a Poisson model with p below 0.0001. TCR abundances were normalised to the total number of TCRs sequenced per sample and expressed as counts per million. TRAV1-2 paired with TRAJ12, TRAJ20 or TRAJ33 defined MAIT TCRs, while TRAV10 paired with TRAJ18 defined iNKT TCRs. VDJdb, accessed 1 November 2021, was searched for CMV, EBV and SARS-CoV-2 annotated TCRs, excluding TCRs annotated for multiple antigens. Clones were called with MiXCR by TCRdb after fastp trimmed the public reads at Q25, and only in-frame beta chains were retained. Entries are consolidated by CDR3 protein sequence, retaining the most common genes and DNA. V and J calls and clone size were set by TCRdb, not the authors. This sample comprises roughly 64,000 distinct CDR3 sequences, 8% to 9% of them detected only once. The ten largest clones take up roughly an eighth of the sample.

The study was a case-control design nested within a healthcare worker cohort in London, UK, with weekly nasopharyngeal swab PCR tests and blood sampling. Healthcare workers were recruited during the week of the UK lockdown, between 23 and 31 March 2020, and followed weekly for up to roughly 15 weeks. Here V drops 2 bases and J drops 4 bases, and the junction holds 2 bases not matched to any gene. The germline V gene gives CDR1 as SGDLS and CDR2 as YYNGEE. Including the terminal cysteine and phenylalanine, the CDR3 comprises 13 residues. The only DNA kept is the CDR3, 39 bases in frame from the first base. General study outcomes and caveats: VDJdb matching was skewed toward anti-spike CD8 responses and likely underestimated virus-specific expansions by missing private and CD4 specificities.

The V and J genes are TRBV9 and TRBJ2-5; the junction holds 7 bases that match TRBD1. This TCR derives from an adult who was a healthcare worker with PCR-confirmed SARS-CoV-2 infection or an uninfected control (not recorded which). The sequenced sample was whole blood, obtained at baseline. The nucleotide sequence reads TGTGCCAGCAGCGTGGGACAGTTAGAGACCCAGTACTTC. Its coded protein is CASSVGQLETQYF.